This T cell receptor beta chain derives from a study of shared clonotypes between healthy human individuals. Study as a whole: Donors, aged 18 to 49, were two women and a few men.

Genomic DNA of each subset was evenly split across several immunoSEQ plates. Profiling relied on immunoSEQ multiplex PCR, and the TCRdb table lists in-frame clones only, not all of them. The sample shows about 500,000 clones, approximately 71% of them seen only once. For this clone: Its matching antigen is unknown.

V lost 4 bases and J lost 5; bases outside the gene matches: 6. This CDR3 spans 13 amino acids. The study's findings and limits: Clonotype sharing among the donors was expected to vary with sequencing depth.

V usage is TRBV5-7 and J usage is TRBJ2-7, with TRBD2 matching 7 bases. TRBV5-7 is designated an ORF whose function remains uncertain. The clonotype comes from a woman in her thirties or forties in good health. Some clones in this sample may be carry-over from other donors' samples. The sequenced sample consisted of PBMCs. The CDR3 DNA reads as TGTGCCAGCAGCGGGGGGGTAGGGGACGAGCAGTACTTC. Its protein is CASSGGVGDEQYF.